The rows below give T cell receptor beta chains drawn from one sample of a study of T-cell reconstitution after alpha-beta-depleted transplantation in children. Via MiXCR, TCRdb re-called the PCR reads, giving one row per CDR3 protein. Of almost 250,000 distinct CDR3 sequences listed, roughly a quarter are singletons. The sequencing here drew on PBMCs, taken before TCRalphabeta/CD19-depleted stem cell transplant. Every receptor here comes from a girl aged 2-10 years with Fanconi anemia, due to receive a stem cell transplant. Both conserved end residues are part of each CDR3. A D gene is named only where the DNA matches it firmly. Clone size appears in some rows only: once, few, many, or a class for an expanded clone.

V: TRBV12-3/TRBV12-4; D: TRBD1; size: many; CDR3: CASSLGQTLYQETQYF
V: TRBV7-2; D: -; size: many; CDR3: CASSLELYNEQFF
V: TRBV6-5; D: -; size: -; CDR3: CASSYQDGGYTEAFF
V: TRBV7-2; D: TRBD1; size: -; CDR3: CASSVLGQGVLDTQYF
V: TRBV25-1; D: -; size: -; CDR3: CASSGAPTIETQYF
V: TRBV5-1; D: -; size: many; CDR3: CASSSGQTKETQYF
V: TRBV29-1; D: TRBD2; size: few; CDR3: CSVPGTSYRETQYF
V: TRBV28; D: TRBD2; size: many; CDR3: CASTFLTSGASYEQYF
V: TRBV20-1; D: -; size: -; CDR3: CSARDMGGPYEQYF
V: TRBV3-1; D: -; size: many; CDR3: CASSQDGLASNEQFF
V: TRBV15; D: TRBD1; size: once; CDR3: CATSRTGSSSYEQYF
V: TRBV5-6; D: -; size: many; CDR3: CASSALQGPIYTF
V: TRBV7-9; D: -; size: few; CDR3: CASSSITALTGNTIYF
V: TRBV6-2/TRBV6-3; D: -; size: few; CDR3: CASKGVRETQYF
V: TRBV13; D: -; size: -; CDR3: CASSLLQGGSDTQYF
V: TRBV19; D: TRBD1; size: -; CDR3: CASRRTGKAYYEQYF
V: TRBV7-2; D: TRBD2; size: -; CDR3: CASSTTLRGEDSYEQYF
V: TRBV29-1; D: -; size: -; CDR3: CSVEVSEAFF
V: TRBV28; D: -; size: many; CDR3: CASSLAGPRSYEQYF
V: TRBV11-2; D: -; size: many; CDR3: CASSLIGSFIPKFETQYF
V: TRBV6-6; D: -; size: -; CDR3: CASREMGTDTQYF
V: TRBV20-1; D: -; size: many; CDR3: CSAVGTTVTPFYNSPLHF
V: TRBV20-1; D: -; size: -; CDR3: CSARAWGEKLFF
V: TRBV20-1; D: -; size: -; CDR3: CSARDGSWGEQYF
V: TRBV5-1; D: TRBD2; size: -; CDR3: CASSLTGTSGLARTYNEQFF
V: TRBV18; D: TRBD2; size: few; CDR3: CASSLPTSGSWGEQFF
V: TRBV29-1; D: -; size: many; CDR3: CSVGRGAHTEAFF
V: TRBV29-1; D: -; size: once; CDR3: CSVEPSSATDTQYF
V: TRBV29-1; D: -; size: many; CDR3: CSGQQVSYNEQFF
V: TRBV6-5; D: -; size: -; CDR3: CASSFDVSDTQYF
V: TRBV29-1; D: -; size: many; CDR3: CSVGSGEDTEAFF
V: TRBV6-1; D: -; size: few; CDR3: CASSEARGTSTDTQYF
V: TRBV20-1; D: -; size: few; CDR3: CSALIGNTIYF
V: TRBV7-2; D: -; size: -; CDR3: CASSLRGVGPNTEAFF
V: TRBV24-1; D: TRBD1; size: few; CDR3: CATSDSGTGLFF
V: TRBV29-1; D: -; size: few; CDR3: CSVAGSYGYTF
V: TRBV10-3; D: TRBD1; size: -; CDR3: CATGTGGTGELFF
V: TRBV7-2; D: -; size: -; CDR3: CASRWAQGGTDTQYF
V: TRBV20-1; D: -; size: few; CDR3: CSARFRAMAYEQYF
V: TRBV6-1; D: TRBD1; size: few; CDR3: CASILQGAFDYEQYF
V: TRBV20-1; D: -; size: -; CDR3: CSVRGPQETQYF
V: TRBV12-3/TRBV12-4; D: -; size: few; CDR3: CATVRGAAWKNTEAFF
V: TRBV20-1; D: -; size: many; CDR3: CSAEWGLDYGYTF
V: TRBV28; D: -; size: -; CDR3: CASSLGQTYNEQFF
V: TRBV29-1; D: -; size: many; CDR3: CSVGAGPYEQYF
V: TRBV18; D: TRBD2; size: -; CDR3: CASSPYVRGGTSGTYEQYF
V: TRBV20-1; D: -; size: many; CDR3: CSARAALNTEAFF
V: TRBV7-2; D: TRBD1; size: few; CDR3: CASSLVGQGSSEAFF
V: TRBV29-1; D: -; size: -; CDR3: CSVHVYTEAFF
V: TRBV7-8; D: TRBD1; size: -; CDR3: CASSLGRDRGYEQYF
V: TRBV20-1; D: -; size: many; CDR3: CSANQGGNTIYF
V: TRBV6-1; D: -; size: many; CDR3: CASSEAGHSTDTQYF
V: TRBV29-1; D: -; size: few; CDR3: CSCGPVDTQYF
V: TRBV28; D: TRBD2; size: few; CDR3: CASSFTLSGAETQYF
V: TRBV28; D: TRBD2; size: -; CDR3: CASSLRREWYNEQFF
V: TRBV15; D: -; size: many; CDR3: CATSRNSQETQYF
V: TRBV29-1; D: -; size: -; CDR3: CSVTHAEQGDYEQYF
V: TRBV20-1; D: -; size: many; CDR3: CSANPGVTDTQYF
V: TRBV20-1; D: -; size: -; CDR3: CSARKEDTQYF